These 2 T cell receptor beta chains share one sample of origin, sequenced in a study of T cell responses to AZD1222 COVID-19 vaccine. Method: immunoSEQ multiplex PCR; TCRdb's copy keeps in-frame clones and lacks some. The table shows about 83,000 clones, with approximately 88% occurring only once. The material was peripheral blood, obtained on day 0 of MenACWY control vaccination. These receptors all stem from an adult in good health.

The chain joins TRBV30 to TRBJ2-3; 8 bases map to TRBD2. Germline CDR1 reads GTSNPN; CDR2 reads SVGIG (reference sequence). The CDR3 contains 13 residues. CDR3 in amino acids: CARTSGSTDTQYF. The DNA for the CDR3 is TGTGCTCGTACTAGCGGAAGCACAGATACGCAGTATTTT.

This chain uses TRBV5-5 with TRBJ2-7, with D uncertain. V lost 2 bases to trimming and J lost 0 bases, with 6 bases between them. The CDR3 is 13 amino acids. CDR1 and CDR2 from the germline V gene are SGHKS and YYEKEE (reference sequence). This CDR3 reads CASSFGSSYEQYF. In DNA, the CDR3 is TGTGCCAGCAGCTTCGGCAGCTCCTACGAGCAGTACTTC.